This TCR beta chain was profiled in a study of cytomegalovirus exposure and HLA in healthy donors (dated 2017 in TCRdb). Context from the whole study: In an earlier analysis of some 610 of the donors, around 290 Gb of sequence data and about 110 million unique TCR beta sequences from about 179 million T cells were reported. Roughly 300 gigabases of sequencing data and 70 million to 100 million unique TCR sequences were included in an early release covering 550 to 800 HLA-typed donors. Of the roughly 400 genotyped donors, approximately 81% were placed in the genetic ancestry cluster associated with self-reported Caucasian donors. The study aimed to test whether cataloging public T cell receptors could reveal signatures of past pathogen exposure. The study profiled the T cell repertoires of hundreds of subjects by immunosequencing and related them to cytomegalovirus serostatus. Besides the first cohort of 666 subjects, a separate validation cohort made up of over 95 different subjects was used. To predict cytomegalovirus infection status, the study brought together high-throughput TCR immunosequencing, statistical association of individual TCRs with disease status, and machine learning. A later analysis re-analyzed previously published TCR beta repertoires from 550 to 700 donors and added high-resolution HLA genotyping to study TCR occurrence patterns. In the later analysis, no new phenotypic data were used to find candidate immune exposures; instead, reliance was placed on TCR beta sequences and their occurrence across donors. In an earlier analysis of 500 to 650 of the donors, high-throughput TCR beta sequencing was used to judge whether each TCR beta V gene segment behaved as functional or pseudogenic. Alongside the repertoire data, information on donor age, sex, ethnicity and CMV serostatus was compiled. In a later genetic analysis, genome-wide SNP genotypes for about 65% of the roughly 700 donors were used, and that subset was treated as a discovery cohort. Every discovery cohort repertoire had been produced on one sequencing platform. HLA typing included class I and class II loci at four-digit resolution. The number of donors typed differed by locus, with about 629-630 for A, B, C, DRB1 and DQB1, over 500 for DQA1, approximately 580 for DPA1, and approximately 470 for DPB1. Four or five DR-DQ haplotypes were handled as single units for association and clustering because linkage in the cohort was strong. Among 300 to 450 genotyped donors of the cohort, an average of around 240,000 unique TCR beta nucleotide sequences were sequenced per donor, approximately 20% of them non-productive. Overall study outcomes, separate from this receptor: A total of 150 to 200 TCR beta chains were listed by the study as associated with cytomegalovirus. At a false discovery rate of 0.05, a later analysis linked 16,951 TCR beta sequences to specific HLA alleles. Immune exposure information for the cohort was limited to CMV serostatus. The earlier analysis of about 600 of the donors excluded roughly 16 rarely observed V segments, including chromosome 9 orphons, because counts were too low. A later analysis found that TCR association rates varied across HLA loci, with DRB1 alleles showing the most associated TCRs and HLA-C alleles the fewest. In an earlier analysis of some 540 of the donors, most TCR beta V segments appeared in productive rearrangements about 87% or about 30% of the time, broadly matching IMGT annotations. Because some donors lacked HLA typing at each locus, the association tests relied only on the typed subset. Cytomegalovirus status was reported to be diagnosed by the classifier with high specificity and sensitivity in both the original and validation cohorts. While some public TCRs were present in many individuals, most TCR sequences turned up only very rarely across donors. The sequencing pipeline was judged likely to have produced a cluster of highly shared sequence variants as a technical artifact. According to a later analysis, parvovirus B19, influenza, CMV and Epstein-Barr virus appeared linked to several top co-occurrence clusters. A further reported finding was that TCR beta sequences accurately predicted the HLA-A and HLA-B alleles for most subjects in the first cohort. Sequencing depth was assumed to be roughly uniform across donors in the presence/absence analyses, though that assumption may not hold. The authors suggested that the approach could potentially be generalized to other disease states and immunological phenotypes. Some IMGT-functional V segments, including TRBV6-2 and TRBV6-3, could not be told apart with the 87-base-pair reads, so those segments were excluded. In vitro tests confirmed that a few of the cytomegalovirus-associated TCR beta chains recognize cytomegalovirus antigens. In a later genetic analysis, a missense DCLRE1C variant was associated with V-gene and J-gene trimming of TCR beta chains, and the association was replicated in an independent cohort. A later genetic analysis reported fewer N-insertions in productive TCRs among donors in an Asian-associated ancestry cluster than the roughly 700-donor mean. This cohort had only TCR beta chains sequenced, and the lack of alpha or paired-chain data limited which features could be detected. Compared with equally common non-associated chains, HLA-associated TCR beta chains in a later analysis were more clonally expanded and had lower generation probabilities. Most CMV-associated TCR beta chains appeared to be HLA-restricted in a later analysis, and the HLA associations seemed to be driven largely by CMV exposure. Linkage disequilibrium might explain the correlated functional status among segregating V segments, but an unknown experimental factor could not be ruled out. Assigning TCR associations to individual alleles was difficult when HLA alleles, especially DR and DQ, strongly co-occurred.

The cohort was made up of about 670 healthy bone marrow donors. Cohort members were all nominally healthy when sampled, although unrecorded immune exposures were likely present. The donor tested CMV seronegative, placing the donor among the 350 or so seronegative members of the cohort. Each donor provided a peripheral blood sample, and peripheral blood mononuclear cells were used for TCR beta sequencing. Genomic DNA was extracted from the blood cell samples with the Qiagen DNeasy Blood Extraction Kit. Its CDR3 holds 11 amino acids, cysteine through phenylalanine. Only CDR3 DNA is held: 33 bases, read in frame from base 1. CDR1 and CDR2 are drawn from the germline V gene: MNHEY, SVGAGI. Trimming takes 7 bases from V and 8 bases from J, and the germline ends sit 11 bases apart. Library preparation employed the immunoSEQ multiplex PCR assay. For the multiplex PCR, a mixture combining 60 forward primers for TCR Vbeta segments and 13 reverse primers for TCR Jbeta segments was used. The CDR3 region of rearranged TCR beta genes was amplified from genomic DNA with a multiplex PCR assay. The amplified TCR beta libraries were sequenced on the Illumina HiSeq System as 87-base-pair reads. Per the original workflow: A later analysis counted tens of millions of unique TCR beta chains across the approximately 700 repertoires, and 10 million to 12 million of these chains were shared by at least two donors. Raw reads were error-corrected and collapsed into unique sequences with a nearest-neighbor algorithm that merged closely related sequences to remove PCR and sequencing errors. To assign V, D and J gene segments, CDR3 sequences were aligned to IMGT reference sequences. Each retained sequence needed at least a six-nucleotide match to both a V gene segment and a J gene segment. Rearrangements were called productive when the CDR3 lacked stop codons and stayed in frame with V and J; all others were non-productive. Following IMGT convention, CDR3 was defined as the stretch from the second conserved V-encoded cysteine to the conserved J-encoded phenylalanine. Sequences without an unambiguous match to a single V gene segment were excluded from the earlier analysis of several hundred of the donors. In an earlier analysis of almost 600 of the donors, a V segment was called functional when productive rearrangements were above 56.7%, and segregating when the standard deviation between donors exceeded 5%. To diagnose cytomegalovirus status from the catalog of TCR beta chain sequences, a statistical classification framework was built. In a later analysis, TCR nucleotide sequences were compared against IMGT/GENE-DB human TR gene sequences so that V and J genes could be assigned. In a later analysis, CDR3 sequences and most-parsimonious VDJ recombination scenarios were assigned using the TCRdist pipeline. In a later analysis, each TCR beta chain was defined by its CDR3 amino acid sequence together with its V-gene family, and reads lacking a unique V-gene family were excluded. As a way to deal with suspected cross-contamination and a sequencing artifact, a later analysis dropped 450 to 600 nucleotide sequences that were highly shared and had low generation probability. In a later analysis, a clonal expansion index was calculated for each public chain from normalized within-repertoire ranks of inferred template counts. Generation probabilities in a later analysis came from a VDJ recombination model fitted to out-of-frame rearrangements, and those results were checked against IGoR. A later analysis scored TCR-TCR, TCR-HLA and TCR-CMV co-occurrence with hypergeometric tests, applying a repertoire-size bias correction to TCR pairs. False discovery rates were estimated in a later analysis by permuting HLA or CMV assignments 20 times. In a later analysis, co-occurring TCRs were grouped using DBSCAN, with TCRdist sequence similarity added in when clustering inside HLA-allele-positive subsets. Co-occurrence clustering excluded repertoires with fewer than 30,000 or more than 120,000 public chains, plus five with anomalous nucleotide sharing. The immuneACCESS repertoire file appears here via TCRdb, limited to in-frame rearrangements. These files lack a portion of the clones; in checked studies, under half of the deficit traces to unresolved V genes, and the cause of the others is not known. V and J calls and clone size follow that table, whereas D and trimming were derived from the DNA. The sample has 310,000 or so clones on record, roughly 89% of them singletons. Approximately 2.4% of the sample lies in the top ten.

In regard to this clone: Its antigen specificity is not known. Base quality data are lacking; no much larger clone is found one base away.

The TCR comes from a woman aged 18-35 years in good health and CMV-seronegative. The chain couples TRBV6-5 to TRBJ1-1, with the D segment identity uncertain. Sequenced input: PBMCs. The sequence in DNA is TGTGCCAGCAATAGAGGAAAAGAAGCTTTCTTT. Translated, it gives CASNRGKEAFF.